This T cell receptor beta chain was identified in a study of graft-versus-host responses after intestinal transplantation. Study results and caveats: Declines in HvG clones occurring early post-transplant were associated with peak circulating GvH clone levels. Recipient marrow held GvH clones, some first seen in ileum or blood.

Clones were sequenced by immunoSEQ multiplex PCR, and TCRdb holds only the in-frame ones, with some missing. Of roughly 30,000 clones listed, about 80% are singletons. The V segment lost 5 bases and the J segment 6 bases; nucleotides outside the gene matches: 14. The CDR3 is 16 residues long. Germline V gene data show CDR1 as SGHNT and CDR2 as YENEEA. In the case of this clone: The antigen is not known.

This chain links TRBV11-3 with TRBJ2-3, with TRBD2 identical over 7 bases. The TCR sequence derives from a human donor who received an intestinal transplant. This specimen consisted of unstimulated CD8+ T cells sorted from spleen or lymph node cells, obtained before intestinal transplant. The CDR3, as DNA: TGTGCCAGCAGCCCAACTGGGGGGGGGTCCATGGATACGCAGTATTTT. The encoded protein is CASSPTGGGSMDTQYF. Combining the CDR3 with reference TRBV11-3 and TRBJ2-3 gives the whole variable domain EAGVVQSPRYKIIEKKQPVAFWCNPISGHNTLYWYLQNLGQGPELLIRYENEEAVDDSQLPKDRFSAERLKGVDSTLKIQPAELGDSAVYLCASSPTGGGSMDTQYFGPGTRLTVL.